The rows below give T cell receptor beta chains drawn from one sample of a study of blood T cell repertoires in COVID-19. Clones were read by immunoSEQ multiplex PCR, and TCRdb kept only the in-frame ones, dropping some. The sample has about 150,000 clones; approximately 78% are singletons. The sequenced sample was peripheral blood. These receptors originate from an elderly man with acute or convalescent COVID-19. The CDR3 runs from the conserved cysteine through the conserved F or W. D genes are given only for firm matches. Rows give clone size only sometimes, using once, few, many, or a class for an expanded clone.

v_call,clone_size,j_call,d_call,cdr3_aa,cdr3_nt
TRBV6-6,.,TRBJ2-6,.,CASSYAPRGANVLTF,TGTGCCAGCAGTTACGCCCCCCGGGGGGCCAACGTCCTGACTTTC
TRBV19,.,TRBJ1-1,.,CASSLGVATEAFF,TGTGCCAGTAGTCTCGGGGTGGCCACTGAAGCTTTCTTT
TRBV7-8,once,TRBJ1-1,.,CASSLHEGRGTEAFF,TGTGCCAGCAGCTTACATGAGGGAAGAGGCACTGAAGCTTTCTTT
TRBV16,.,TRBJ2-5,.,CASSQLQQETQYF,TGTGCCAGCAGCCAACTACAGCAAGAGACCCAGTACTTC
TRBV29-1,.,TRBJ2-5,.,CSVEWAGETQYF,TGCAGCGTTGAGTGGGCGGGGGAGACCCAGTACTTC
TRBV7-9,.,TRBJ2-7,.,CASSFNRDSYEQYF,TGTGCCAGCAGCTTCAACAGAGATTCTTACGAGCAGTACTTC
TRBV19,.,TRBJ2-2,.,CASSNQGGTGELFF,TGTGCCAGTAGTAACCAGGGGGGAACCGGGGAGCTGTTTTTT
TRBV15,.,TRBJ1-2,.,CATSSRTTGAGYTF,TGTGCCACCAGCAGCCGAACAACGGGAGCGGGCTACACCTTC
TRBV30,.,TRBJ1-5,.,CAWGPPTRGPNQPQHF,TGTGCCTGGGGCCCCCCCACCAGAGGCCCCAATCAGCCCCAGCATTTT
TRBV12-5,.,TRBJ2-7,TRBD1,CASGPPQGSGTGGRRSYEQYF,TGTGCTAGTGGCCCCCCTCAAGGTAGCGGGACAGGGGGCAGGCGGTCCTACGAGCAGTACTTC
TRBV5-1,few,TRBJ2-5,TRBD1,CASLDRGLSETQYF,TGCGCCAGCTTGGACAGGGGGCTATCAGAGACCCAGTACTTC
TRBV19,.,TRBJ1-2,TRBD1,CASSMGQNYGYTF,TGTGCCAGTAGTATGGGACAGAACTATGGCTACACCTTC
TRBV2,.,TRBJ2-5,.,CASSEVEAHQETQYF,TGTGCCAGCAGTGAAGTGGAGGCACACCAAGAGACCCAGTACTTC
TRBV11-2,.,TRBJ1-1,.,CASSPGLATEAFF,TGTGCCAGCAGCCCCGGGTTGGCCACTGAAGCTTTCTTT
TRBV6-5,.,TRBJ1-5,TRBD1,CASSDGDSWEPQHF,TGTGCCAGCAGCGATGGGGACAGTTGGGAGCCCCAGCATTTT
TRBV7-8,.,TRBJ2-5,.,CASSQGQGNYQETQYF,TGTGCCAGCAGTCAAGGTCAGGGGAACTACCAAGAGACCCAGTACTTC
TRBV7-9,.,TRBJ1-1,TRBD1,CASVYGQGSTEAFF,TGTGCCAGCGTATATGGACAGGGTTCCACTGAAGCTTTCTTT
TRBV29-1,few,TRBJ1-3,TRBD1,CSVDSSQGDTIYF,TGCAGCGTTGATAGCTCGCAGGGGGACACCATATATTTT
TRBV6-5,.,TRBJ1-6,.,CASSYGRGNSPLHF,TGTGCCAGCAGTTACGGCAGGGGAAATTCACCCCTCCACTTT
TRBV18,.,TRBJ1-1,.,CASSTTALNTEAFF,TGTGCCAGCTCTACGACAGCCCTGAACACTGAAGCTTTCTTT
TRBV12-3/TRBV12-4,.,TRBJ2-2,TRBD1,CASSRTGLAELFF,TGTGCCAGCAGTCGGACAGGGCTAGCGGAGCTGTTTTTT
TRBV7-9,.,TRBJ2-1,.,CASSFYEGEQFF,TGTGCCAGCAGCTTTTATGAGGGTGAGCAGTTCTTC
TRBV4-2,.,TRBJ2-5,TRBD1,CASSPGQFQETQYF,TGTGCCAGCAGCCCGGGACAGTTCCAAGAGACCCAGTACTTC
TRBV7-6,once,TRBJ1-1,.,CASSLVRGAVNTEAFF,TGTGCCAGCAGCTTAGTTCGGGGGGCGGTGAACACTGAAGCTTTCTTT
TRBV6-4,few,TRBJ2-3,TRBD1,CASSIGQASTDTQYF,TGTGCCAGCAGTATCGGACAGGCCAGCACAGATACGCAGTATTTT
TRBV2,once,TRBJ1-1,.,CASTRGGGTEAFF,TGTGCCAGCACTCGAGGGGGGGGCACTGAAGCTTTCTTT
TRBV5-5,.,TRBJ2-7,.,CASSLATGSTSYEQYF,TGTGCCAGCAGCTTGGCCACAGGGTCCACTTCCTACGAGCAGTACTTC
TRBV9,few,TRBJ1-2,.,CASSVGQGIGVLPTF,.
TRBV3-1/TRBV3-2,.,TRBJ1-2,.,CASSHALYGYTF,TGTGCCAGCAGCCATGCACTTTATGGCTACACCTTC
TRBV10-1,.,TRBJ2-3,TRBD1,CASSPGQGTDTQYF,TGCGCCAGCAGTCCGGGACAGGGTACAGATACGCAGTATTTT
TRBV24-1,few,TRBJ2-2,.,CATSDTQGVGTGELFF,TGTGCCACCAGTGATACACAGGGTGTCGGCACCGGGGAGCTGTTTTTT
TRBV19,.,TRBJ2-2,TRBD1,CASRPTGLNTGELFF,TGTGCCAGTAGACCGACAGGGCTGAACACCGGGGAGCTGTTTTTT
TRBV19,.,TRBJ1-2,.,CASSTPSPDRIYYGYTF,TGTGCCAGTAGTACCCCGAGCCCGGACAGAATATACTATGGCTACACCTTC
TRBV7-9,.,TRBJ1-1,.,CASSLSQGNTEAFF,TGTGCCAGCAGCTTAAGCCAGGGGAACACTGAAGCTTTCTTT
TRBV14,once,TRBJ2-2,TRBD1,CASSLRTGMNTGELFF,TGTGCCAGCAGCCTTCGGACAGGGATGAACACCGGGGAGCTGTTTTTT
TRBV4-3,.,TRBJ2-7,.,CASSQANGGAYEQYF,TGCGCCAGCAGCCAAGCCAACGGCGGAGCCTACGAGCAGTACTTC
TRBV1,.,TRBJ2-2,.,CTSSQDLTLTGQAGELFF,TGCACCAGCAGCCAAGATCTTACGCTAACAGGGCAGGCCGGGGAGCTGTTTTTT
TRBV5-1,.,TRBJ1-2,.,CASSLEGRDYGYTF,TGCGCCAGCAGCTTGGAAGGCAGGGACTATGGCTACACCTTC
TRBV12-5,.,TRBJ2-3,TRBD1,CASGLTGLFADTQYF,TGTGCTAGTGGTCTGACAGGGTTGTTTGCAGATACGCAGTATTTT
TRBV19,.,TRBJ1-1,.,CASSIGYPGVRTEAFF,TGTGCCAGTAGTATAGGATATCCAGGGGTAAGGACTGAAGCTTTCTTT
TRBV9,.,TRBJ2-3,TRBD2,CASSASGGASTDTQYF,TGTGCCAGCAGCGCCTCCGGGGGGGCGAGCACAGATACGCAGTATTTT
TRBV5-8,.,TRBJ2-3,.,CASSLAGSTDTQYF,TGTGCCAGCAGCTTGGCGGGGTCCACAGATACGCAGTATTTT
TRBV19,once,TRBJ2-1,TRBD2,CASSIGGKQFF,TGTGCCAGTAGTATCGGGGGGAAGCAGTTCTTC
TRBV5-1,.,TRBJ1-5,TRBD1,CASSLGSQTGGYEPQHF,TGCGCCAGCAGCTTGGGGAGCCAGACAGGGGGATATGAGCCCCAGCATTTT
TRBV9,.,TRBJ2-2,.,CASKGRAGNTGELFF,TGTGCCAGCAAAGGGAGAGCTGGGAACACCGGGGAGCTGTTTTTT
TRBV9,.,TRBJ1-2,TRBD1,CASNIQGADYGYTF,TGTGCCAGCAACATACAGGGGGCGGACTATGGCTACACCTTC
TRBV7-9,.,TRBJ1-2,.,CASSFGRRGYGYTF,TGTGCCAGCAGCTTCGGCAGGCGGGGATATGGCTACACCTTC